The sequence of this TCR beta chain was determined in a study of molecular identifiers for immune sequencing clone quantification. One entry per CDR3 protein, called by TCRdb with MiXCR from the PCR reads. The sample contains about 630,000 distinct CDR3 sequences, 25% of which appear only once. V lost 10 bases and J lost 3; bases outside the gene matches: 15. The CDR3 spans 15 residues. Germline V gene data show CDR1 as MNHEY and CDR2 as SVGEGT. The chain is built from TRBV6-2 or TRBV6-3 and TRBJ2-7; 7 bases line up with TRBD1. This TCR was recovered from a human donor in good health. Some libraries in this study had Jurkat cell RNA spiked in. The sample consisted of naive CD8+ T cells from blood, with Jurkat cell RNA spiked in. Noted subset: FACS-sorted CD8+CD4-CCR7+CD45RA+ naive T cells. The CDR3 spells CATSPIPGQHYEQYF. The CDR3 DNA reads as TGTGCCACCTCCCCTATTCCGGGACAGCACTACGAGCAGTACTTC.